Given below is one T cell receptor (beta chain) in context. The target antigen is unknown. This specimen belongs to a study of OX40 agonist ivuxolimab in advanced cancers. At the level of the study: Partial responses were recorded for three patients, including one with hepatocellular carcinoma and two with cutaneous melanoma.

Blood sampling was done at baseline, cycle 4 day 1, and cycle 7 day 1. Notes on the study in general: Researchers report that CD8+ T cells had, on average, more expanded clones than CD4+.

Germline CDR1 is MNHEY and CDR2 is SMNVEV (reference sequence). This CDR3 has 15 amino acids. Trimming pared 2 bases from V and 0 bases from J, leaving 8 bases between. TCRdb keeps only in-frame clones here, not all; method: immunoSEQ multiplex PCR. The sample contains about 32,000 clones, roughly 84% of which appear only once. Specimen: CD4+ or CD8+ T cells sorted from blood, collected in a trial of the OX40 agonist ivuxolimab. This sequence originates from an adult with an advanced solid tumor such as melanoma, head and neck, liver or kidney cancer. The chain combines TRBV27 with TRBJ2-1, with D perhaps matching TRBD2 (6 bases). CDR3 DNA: TGTGCCAGCAGTTTAGCGGGGAACTCCTACAATGAGCAGTTCTTC. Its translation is CASSLAGNSYNEQFF.